What follows are 16 T cell receptor beta chains derived from one specimen sequenced in a study of Ad26.COV2.S vaccination and SARS-CoV-2 variants. The sample's treatment: roughly 18 received Ad26.COV2.S at low or high dose, single or two shots; 5 received placebo; per-sample allocation not given. Material that was analyzed had been drawn on day 63 after the first vaccine or placebo injection. Sequenced by immunoSEQ multiplex PCR; TCRdb stores in-frame clones only, minus some. In the table there are 350,000 to 500,000 clones, roughly nine tenths of which are singletons. The sample in question was peripheral blood, obtained in a trial of Ad26.COV2.S vaccine versus placebo. These receptors all come from a person between 18 and 65 years old who received the Ad26.COV2.S COVID-19 vaccine or a placebo.

This rearrangement joins TRBV3-1 (or the pseudogene TRBV3-2) to TRBJ1-2; D is unclear. Trimming took 6 bases from V and 7 from J, leaving 15 bases between them. The germline gives CDR1 LGHDT, CDR2 YNNKEL (reference sequence). The CDR3 covers 13 residues. CDR3 coding DNA: TGTGCCAGCAGTCGAGTGGGGATGGGTGGCTACACCTTC. Translating gives CASSRVGMGGYTF.

The V call is TRBV6-5, the J call TRBJ2-5; 7 nucleotides match TRBD1. Germline CDR1 reads MNHEY; CDR2 reads SVGAGI. The CDR3 spans 15 residues. J gave up 7 bases and V 3 bases, and 11 bases lay outside the gene matches. The CDR3 DNA reads TGTGCCAGCAGTTATACCACAGGGGTTCCGTGGACCCAGTACTTC. This codes for CASSYTTGVPWTQYF.

The V gene is TRBV4-3, the J gene TRBJ2-6, with unresolved D. Between the trimmed V and J ends, which lost 0 bases and 0 bases, there was a span of 6 bases. This CDR3 region has 16 residues. The germline V gene has CDR1 LGHNA and CDR2 YSLEER. CDR3 nucleotide sequence: TGCGCCAGCAGCCAAGATTTCGGCTCTGGGGCCAACGTCCTGACTTTC. Protein sequence: CASSQDFGSGANVLTF.

This CDR3 reads CASSISPVQPQHF. CDR3 DNA: TGTGCCAGTAGTATTAGTCCCGTTCAGCCCCAGCATTTT. This chain joins TRBV19 and TRBJ1-5; D remains ambiguous. The V and J ends lost 3 bases and 6 bases respectively, with 9 bases between them. Germline V gene data show CDR1 as LNHDA and CDR2 as SQIVND (reference sequence). There are 13 residues in the CDR3.

The genes are TRBV5-4 and TRBJ2-3; D possibly corresponds to TRBD2 (6 bases). The germline V gene has CDR1 SGHNT and CDR2 YYREEE (reference sequence). The CDR3 is 12 residues long. V dropped 2 bases and J dropped 14 bases, with 15 bases sitting between them. CDR3 coding DNA: TGTGCCAGCAGCTTAGACCGGGACTCCGGGTATTTT. Protein sequence: CASSLDRDSGYF. Together with reference TRBV5-4 and TRBJ2-3, the CDR3 gives the full variable domain: ETGVTQSPTHLIKTRGQQVTLRCSSQSGHNTVSWYQQALGQGPQFIFQYYREEENGRGNFPPRFSGLQFPNYSSELNVNALELDDSALYLCASSLDRDSGYFGPGTRLTVL.

The chain is built from TRBV5-1 and TRBJ1-2, with 8 bases fitting TRBD1. The CDR3 is 14 amino acids. Germline V CDR1 and CDR2: SGHRS, YFSETQ. V lost 0 bases to trimming and J lost 7 bases; unmatched junction nucleotides: 5. CDR3 DNA sequence: TGCGCCAGCAGCTTGGGGACAGGGTATTCTGGCTACACCTTC. This sequence encodes CASSLGTGYSGYTF. Full variable domain (remainder filled in from reference TRBV5-1 and TRBJ1-2): KAGVTQTPRYLIKTRGQQVTLSCSPISGHRSVSWYQQTPGQGLQFLFEYFSETQRNKGNFPGRFSGRQFSNSRSEMNVSTLELGDSALYLCASSLGTGYSGYTFGSGTRLTVV.

V and J are TRBV28 and TRBJ2-2; D possibly uses TRBD1 or TRBD2 (5 bases each). Between the trimmed V and J ends, which lost 6 bases and 4 bases, there was a span of 12 bases. Germline loops: CDR1 MDHEN, CDR2 SYDVKM. This CDR3 is 14 amino acids long. The chain's CDR3 is CASSITGTTGELFF. Here the CDR3 DNA reads TGTGCCAGCAGCATTACCGGGACCACCGGGGAGCTGTTTTTT.

The chain carries TRBV9 and TRBJ2-2; tentative D call: TRBD2 (6 bases). Germline V lookup: CDR1 SGDLS, CDR2 YYNGEE. This CDR3 comprises 16 residues. V was cut by 0 bases and J by 6 bases, with 15 bases left in between. DNA for the CDR3: TGTGCCAGCAGCGTAGTCGGGAGCTACGATCCCGGGGAGCTGTTTTTT. Amino acid sequence: CASSVVGSYDPGELFF.

The sample holds one count of this clone. Here the CDR3 reads CASSQNPTGNQPQHF. The DNA for the CDR3 is TGCGCCAGCAGCCAAAACCCGACAGGGAATCAGCCCCAGCATTTT. V usage is TRBV4-1 and J usage is TRBJ1-5; TRBD1 matches at 7 bases. Losses at the gene ends were 2 bases for V and 4 bases for J; bases not matched to a gene: 5. The CDR3 has 15 amino acids. Germline CDR1 and CDR2: MGHRA and YSYEKL.

The genes are TRBV28 and TRBJ1-1; the D is unclear. The CDR3 contains 14 residues. Trimming removed 6 bases from V and 3 bases from J, with 14 bases in between. The germline CDR1 and CDR2 sequences are MDHEN and SYDVKM. In DNA, the CDR3 is TGTGCCAGCAGCCCACCGGGGAGGGACACTGAAGCTTTCTTT. Protein: CASSPPGRDTEAFF.

The rearrangement links TRBV27 to TRBJ2-7, with TRBD1 matching over 10 bases. Unmatched junction bases numbered 3, after V lost 1 base and J lost 6 bases. The CDR3 is 14 residues long. Looked up from germline, CDR1 is MNHEY and CDR2 is SMNVEV (reference sequence). CDR3 sequence (DNA): TGTGCCAGCAGTTTATGGGACAGGGGACCCGAGCAGTACTTC. Residues: CASSLWDRGPEQYF.

The CDR3 spells CASSVSGGKNIQYF. For the CDR3, the DNA is TGTGCCAGCAGCGTTTCGGGAGGGAAAAACATTCAGTACTTC. The chain links TRBV9 to TRBJ2-4, with TRBD2 matching 8 bases. Trimming removed 2 bases from V and 4 bases from J; junction bases left unmatched: 2. There are 14 residues in the CDR3. The germline V gene has CDR1 SGDLS and CDR2 YYNGEE. Together with reference TRBV9 and TRBJ2-4, the CDR3 gives the full variable domain: DSGVTQTPKHLITATGQRVTLRCSPRSGDLSVYWYQQSLDQGLQFLIQYYNGEERAKGNILERFSAQQFPDLHSELNLSSLELGDSALYFCASSVSGGKNIQYFGAGTRLSVL.

This clone appeared once. The V gene is TRBV7-2, the J gene TRBJ2-3; 10 nucleotides align to TRBD2. Per the germline V gene, CDR1 is SGHTA and CDR2 is FQGNSA. Trimming took 1 base from V and 5 from J; bases not matched to a gene: 6. The CDR3 is made up of 16 amino acids. The CDR3 sequence is CASSLVASGSGDTQYF. In nucleotides, the CDR3 is TGTGCCAGCAGCTTAGTTGCTAGCGGGAGTGGAGATACGCAGTATTTT.

In nucleotides, the CDR3 is TGTGCCAGCAGCTTGGCAGATTATGGCTACACCTTC. Protein sequence: CASSLADYGYTF. The chain links TRBV5-6 to TRBJ1-2; unclear D gene. V gave up 0 bases and J gave up 5 bases, with 5 bases separating them. CDR1 is SGHDT, CDR2 YYEEEE, per germline. There are 12 residues in the CDR3.

The count of this clone is one. This chain links TRBV21-1 with TRBJ1-5; TRBD1, the table's D call, lacks a check against the DNA. TRBV21-1 is flagged as a pseudogene. There are 18 residues in the CDR3. CDR3 DNA sequence: TGTGCCAGCAGCAAAGGTAAGGAGTTGACAGGGTACCACCAGCCCCAGCATTTT. It codes for CASSKGKELTGYHQPQHF.

The chain combines TRBV15 with TRBJ1-2, with 7 positions matching TRBD1. Germline trimming cut 4 bases from V and 6 bases from J; bases unmatched to any gene: 11. The germline CDR1 and CDR2 sequences are LNHNV and YYDKDF (reference sequence). The length of the CDR3 is 15 residues. CDR3 residues: CATSKIPGTVDGYTF. CDR3 sequence (DNA): TGTGCCACCAGCAAAATTCCCGGGACAGTAGATGGCTACACCTTC.